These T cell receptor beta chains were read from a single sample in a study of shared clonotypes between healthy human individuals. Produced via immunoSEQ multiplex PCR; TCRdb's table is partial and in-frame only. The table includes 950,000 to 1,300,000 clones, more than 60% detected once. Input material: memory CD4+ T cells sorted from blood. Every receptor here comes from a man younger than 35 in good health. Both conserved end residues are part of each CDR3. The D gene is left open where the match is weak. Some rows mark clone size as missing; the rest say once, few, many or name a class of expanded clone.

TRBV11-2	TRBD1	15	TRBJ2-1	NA	TGTGCCAGCAGCAAGTCGACAGGGGGGGAGAATGAGCAGTTCTTC	CASSKSTGGENEQFF
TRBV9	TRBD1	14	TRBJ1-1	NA	TGTGCCAGCAGCGTAGAGGGCAGGGGGTCTGAAGCTTTCTTT	CASSVEGRGSEAFF
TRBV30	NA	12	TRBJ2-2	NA	TGTGCCTGGAGTGTTAGGAAAGGGGAGCTGTTTTTT	CAWSVRKGELFF
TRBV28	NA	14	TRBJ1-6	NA	TGTGCCAGCAGTTTATCACAGCTGAATTCACCCCTCCACTTT	CASSLSQLNSPLHF
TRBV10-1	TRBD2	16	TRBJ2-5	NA	TGCGCCAGCAGTTCTGGAATAGCGGGAGGTCAAGAGACCCAGTACTTC	CASSSGIAGGQETQYF
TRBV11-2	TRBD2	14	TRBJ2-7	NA	TGTGCCAGCAGCTTCCGGGACTACTCCTACGAGCAGTACTTC	CASSFRDYSYEQYF
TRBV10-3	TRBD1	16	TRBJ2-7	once	TGTGCCATAGGAGGGGGACAGGCCTTCCCCACCTACGAGCAGTACTTC	CAIGGGQAFPTYEQYF
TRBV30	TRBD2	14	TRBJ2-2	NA	TGTGCCTGGAGAAATAGCGGGAGTTCCGGGGAGCTGTTTTTT	CAWRNSGSSGELFF
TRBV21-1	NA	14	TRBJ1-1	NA	TGTGCCAGCAGCAAAGTCAAGCGGAGGTACCAAGCTTTCTTT	CASSKVKRRYQAFF
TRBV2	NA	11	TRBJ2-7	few	TGTGCCAGCCGGTCCTATGGCGAGCAGTACTTC	CASRSYGEQYF
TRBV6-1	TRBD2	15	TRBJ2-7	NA	TGTGCCAGCAGTCCTAAGCGGGGGACTTCCCCCGAGCAGTACTTC	CASSPKRGTSPEQYF
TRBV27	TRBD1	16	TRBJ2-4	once	TGTGCCAGCAGTTTCCTCCCCGGGACAGGGGTTAACATTCAGTACTTC	CASSFLPGTGVNIQYF
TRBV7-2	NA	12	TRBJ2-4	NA	TGTGCCACCTCGGGGGCCAAAAACATTCAGTACTTC	CATSGAKNIQYF
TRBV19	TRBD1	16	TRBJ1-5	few	TGTGCCAGCGGGGACAGCTCCTTTTACGAGATTCAGCCCCAGCATTTT	CASGDSSFYEIQPQHF
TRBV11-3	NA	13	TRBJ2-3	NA	TGTGCCAGCAGCTCCCGCCGGGGTGATACGCAGTATTTT	CASSSRRGDTQYF
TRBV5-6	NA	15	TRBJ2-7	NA	TGTGCCAGCAGCTTGGCCGGGGCAGGCAATTACGAGCAGTACTTC	CASSLAGAGNYEQYF
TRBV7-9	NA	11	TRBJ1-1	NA	TGTGCCAGCAGCTCGCGCACTGAAGCTTTCTTT	CASSSRTEAFF
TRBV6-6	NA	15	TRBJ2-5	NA	TGTGCCAGCAGTTACCGGGACAAGGGAGAAGAGACCCAGTACTTC	CASSYRDKGEETQYF
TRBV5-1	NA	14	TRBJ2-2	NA	TGCGCCAGCAGCTTCAGTCAGAACACCGGGGAGCTGTTTTTT	CASSFSQNTGELFF
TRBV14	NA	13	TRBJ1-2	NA	TGTGCCAGCAGCCAAGACAGCTACTATGGCTACACCTTC	CASSQDSYYGYTF
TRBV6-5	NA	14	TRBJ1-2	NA	TGTGCCAGCAGTGTCGTGACAGCTAACTATGGCTACACCTTC	CASSVVTANYGYTF
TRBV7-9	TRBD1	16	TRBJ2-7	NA	TGTGCCAGCAGCTTTACACCATGGGACAGGTACTACGAGCAGTACTTC	CASSFTPWDRYYEQYF
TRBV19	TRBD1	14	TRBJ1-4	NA	TGTGCCAGTACCACAGGGGCTTCTAATGAAAAACTGTTTTTT	CASTTGASNEKLFF
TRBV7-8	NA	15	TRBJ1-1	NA	TGTGCCAGCAGCCCCCATACCCAGGGCGGGACTGAAGCTTTCTTT	CASSPHTQGGTEAFF
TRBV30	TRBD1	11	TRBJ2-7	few	TGTGCCTGGGGGGACAGGGGGTTTCAGTACTTC	CAWGDRGFQYF
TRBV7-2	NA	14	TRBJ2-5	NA	TGTGCCAGCAGCTTAAACAGGGTTGACCTGACCCAGTACTTC	CASSLNRVDLTQYF
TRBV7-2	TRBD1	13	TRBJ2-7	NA	TGTGCCACCGGGACAGTGCATTCCTACGAGCAGTACTTC	CATGTVHSYEQYF
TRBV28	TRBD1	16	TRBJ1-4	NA	TGTGCCAGCAGTCTGCCGGGACAGGGGGCGGGTGAAAAACTGTTTTTT	CASSLPGQGAGEKLFF
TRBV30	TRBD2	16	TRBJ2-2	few	TGTGCCTGGATGTACGAAGCGGGAGTCTACACCGGGGAGCTGTTTTTT	CAWMYEAGVYTGELFF
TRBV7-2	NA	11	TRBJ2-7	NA	TGTGCCAGCAGCCCCCATAGCGAGCAGTACTTC	CASSPHSEQYF
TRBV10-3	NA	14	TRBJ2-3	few	TGTGCCATCAGTTACGGCGGGGGCTCAGATACGCAGTATTTT	CAISYGGGSDTQYF
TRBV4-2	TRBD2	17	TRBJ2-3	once	TGTGCCAGCAGCCAGTCACAGGGGACTAGCGCAACAGATACGCAGTATTTT	CASSQSQGTSATDTQYF
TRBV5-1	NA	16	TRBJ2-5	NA	TGCGCCAGCAGCCCTTGGGGTAGCGCCGGACAAGAGACCCAGTACTTC	CASSPWGSAGQETQYF
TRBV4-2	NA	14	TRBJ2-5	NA	TGTGCCAGCAGCCAAGGTGGCGGGGAAGAGACCCAGTACTTC	CASSQGGGEETQYF
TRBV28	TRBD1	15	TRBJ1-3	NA	TGTGCCAGCAGTACGACAGGGCTGGGGGGAAACACCATATATTTT	CASSTTGLGGNTIYF
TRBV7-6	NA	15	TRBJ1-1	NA	TGTGCCAGCAGCTCGGCATGGGGGATGGGCACTGAAGCTTTCTTT	CASSSAWGMGTEAFF
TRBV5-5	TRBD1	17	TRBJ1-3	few	TGTGCCAGCAGCAGAATCGGACAGGGAACCTCTGGAAACACCATATATTTT	CASSRIGQGTSGNTIYF
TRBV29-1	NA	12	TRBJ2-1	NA	TGCAGCGTTGGGGGCTCAACGAATGAGCAGTTCTTC	CSVGGSTNEQFF
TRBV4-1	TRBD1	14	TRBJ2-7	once	TGCGCCAGCAGCCAAGACCCCAGGGGGCCGGGGCAGTACTTC	CASSQDPRGPGQYF
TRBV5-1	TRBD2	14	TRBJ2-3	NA	TGCGCCAGCATGGGGGGCACTAGCGGAGATACGCAGTATTTT	CASMGGTSGDTQYF
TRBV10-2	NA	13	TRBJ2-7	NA	TGCGCCAGCAGTGAGAGGCAGGGGGGCGAGCAGTACTTC	CASSERQGGEQYF
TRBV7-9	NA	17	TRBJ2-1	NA	TGTGCCAGCAGCCGGGAATTCGGGGGTCCCGCGGCCAATGAGCAGTTCTTC	CASSREFGGPAANEQFF
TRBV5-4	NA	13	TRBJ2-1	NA	TGTGCCAGCAGCCTTGGGACGGCCGGTGAGCAGTTCTTC	CASSLGTAGEQFF
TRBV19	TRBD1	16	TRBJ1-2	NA	TGTGCCACCTCGCCCGGACAGGGAGGCCCTGGGGGTGGCTACACCTTC	CATSPGQGGPGGGYTF
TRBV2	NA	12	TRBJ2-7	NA	TGTGCCAGCAGCGGGGGGCCGGGCGAGCAGTACTTC	CASSGGPGEQYF
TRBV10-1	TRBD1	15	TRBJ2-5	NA	TGCGCCAGCAGTAAGGGACAGGACTCAGTGGAGACCCAGTACTTC	CASSKGQDSVETQYF
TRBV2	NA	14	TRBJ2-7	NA	TGTGCCAGCACAGAGGCTAGCATAGTAGGCGAGCAGTACTTC	CASTEASIVGEQYF
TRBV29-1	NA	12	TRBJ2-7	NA	TGCAGCGTTGCCACAGGCGGGGCCGAGCAGTACTTC	CSVATGGAEQYF
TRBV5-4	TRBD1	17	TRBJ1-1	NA	TGTGCCAGCAGCGGCGGGGTTGGTAGGACAGGGGAGATCCAAGCTTTCTTT	CASSGGVGRTGEIQAFF
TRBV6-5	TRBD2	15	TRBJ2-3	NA	TGTGCCAGCACCCCCCCCGGGGGGAATGCAGATACGCAGTATTTT	CASTPPGGNADTQYF
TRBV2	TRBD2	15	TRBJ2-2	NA	TGTGCCAGCAAACTACTAGCGGCGAACACCGGGGAGCTGTTTTTT	CASKLLAANTGELFF
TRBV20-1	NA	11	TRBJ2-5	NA	TGCAGTGCTAGATTTCGAGAGACCCAGTACTTC	CSARFRETQYF
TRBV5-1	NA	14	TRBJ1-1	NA	TGCGCCAGCAGCTTATTTGACTTGAACACTGAAGCTTTCTTT	CASSLFDLNTEAFF
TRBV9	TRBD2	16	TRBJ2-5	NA	TGTGCCAGCAGCGTAGCGGCGGGGGGTCCCAAAGAGACCCAGTACTTC	CASSVAAGGPKETQYF
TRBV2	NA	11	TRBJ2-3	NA	TGTGCCAGCAGGGGCACAGATACGCAGTATTTT	CASRGTDTQYF
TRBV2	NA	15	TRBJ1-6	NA	TGTGCCAGCAGAGACCTCGCAGCGGCCAATTCACCCCTCCACTTT	CASRDLAAANSPLHF